This entry lists 20 T cell receptor beta chains sequenced from one sample in a study of blood T cell repertoires in COVID-19 (TCRdb year 2020). The library was obtained by the immunoSEQ multiplex PCR assay. TCRdb provides this immuneACCESS table in a form limited to in-frame rearrangements. Some clones are lacking; in checked studies, under half of them reflect an unresolved V gene, and why the rest are absent is not known. The sample table contains hundreds of thousands of clones; only one count was recorded for nearly 90% of them. Jointly, the top ten make up 1.4% of the sample. The material sequenced was PBMCs or T cells enriched from blood (not recorded which). Every receptor here comes from a woman aged 18-29 years who had been exposed to COVID-19.

The V call is TRBV11-2, the J call TRBJ2-7; a weak D match, TRBD2 (5 bases). The germline V gene encodes CDR1 SGHAT and CDR2 FQNNGV. Trimming left V 5 bases short and J 5 bases short, with 16 bases between. The CDR3 extends over 14 amino acids. The DNA of the CDR3 is TGTGCCAGCAGCCCCCCAGAGGGCCCCCACGAGCAGTACTTC. Translation gives CASSPPEGPHEQYF.

The chain is built from TRBV5-1 and TRBJ2-7; D perhaps matches TRBD2 (5 bases). Germline V gene lookup returns CDR1 SGHRS and CDR2 YFSETQ. The CDR3 totals 14 residues. V was pared by 3 bases and J by 4 bases, with 14 bases between. In DNA, the CDR3 is TGCGCCAGCAGCTGGACCGGGGAAGTTTACGAGCAGTACTTC. Translation: CASSWTGEVYEQYF.

The chain links TRBV13 to TRBJ1-1; TRBD1 agrees at 12 bases. The V gene's germline CDR1 is PRHDT and CDR2 FYEKMQ (reference sequence). The CDR3 consists of 18 residues. Losses at the gene ends were 2 bases for V and 2 bases for J; bases not matched to a gene: 9. Written as DNA, the CDR3 is TGTGCCAGCAGCTTACAACCCGGGACAGGGGGCCTAAACACTGAAGCTTTCTTT. This gives the protein CASSLQPGTGGLNTEAFF.

This chain uses TRBV14 with TRBJ2-7; maybe TRBD2 (5 bases). V was shortened by 4 bases and J by 4 bases, with 8 bases between the two germline ends. The CDR3 consists of 12 residues. Germline loops: CDR1 SGHDN, CDR2 FVKESK. CDR3 residues: CASSLSGYEQYF. CDR3 bases: TGTGCCAGCAGCCTGTCGGGATACGAGCAGTACTTC. Full variable domain (missing parts from reference TRBV14 and TRBJ2-7): EAGVTQFPSHSVIEKGQTVTLRCDPISGHDNLYWYRRVMGKEIKFLLHFVKESKQDESGMPNNRFLAERTGGTYSTLKVQPAELEDSGVYFCASSLSGYEQYFGPGTRLTVT.

This rearrangement joins TRBV5-6 to TRBJ2-2; TRBD2 is a possible D gene (5 bases). Germline CDR1 reads SGHDT; CDR2 reads YYEEEE. The V and J ends lost 0 bases and 1 base respectively, with 13 bases between them. The CDR3 is 17 residues long. The CDR3 DNA follows: TGTGCCAGCAGCTTGGCCCTCACCGGGATGAACACCGGGGAGCTGTTTTTT. This gives the protein CASSLALTGMNTGELFF.

The rearrangement links TRBV6-2 or TRBV6-3 to TRBJ2-1, with 10 bases lining up with TRBD2. The CDR3 sequence is 19 residues long. V lost 2 bases and J lost 4; bases outside the gene matches: 14. In germline, CDR1 is MNHEY, CDR2 SVGEGT. The CDR3 loop is CASSYARGLAGDLYNEQFF. CDR3 nucleotides: TGTGCCAGCAGTTACGCGAGGGGTCTAGCGGGGGATCTGTACAATGAGCAGTTCTTC.

The V gene is TRBV9, the J gene TRBJ1-3; D uncertain. The CDR3 length is 16 residues. Germline CDR1 reads SGDLS; CDR2 reads YYNGEE. The V and J ends lost 0 bases and 4 bases respectively, with 14 bases between them. The CDR3: CASSVDPSGGGNTIYF. The CDR3 DNA reads TGTGCCAGCAGCGTAGACCCCTCGGGAGGAGGAAACACCATATATTTT. Using reference TRBV9 and TRBJ1-3 for the parts outside the CDR3, the full variable domain is DSGVTQTPKHLITATGQRVTLRCSPRSGDLSVYWYQQSLDQGLQFLIQYYNGEERAKGNILERFSAQQFPDLHSELNLSSLELGDSALYFCASSVDPSGGGNTIYFGEGSWLTVV.

The chain couples TRBV12-3 or TRBV12-4 to TRBJ1-6; no clear D. This CDR3 spans 13 amino acids. V lost 10 bases, J lost 9 bases, and 16 bases lay in between. The CDR3 DNA reads TGTGCCATTGCAGGCAACCGGATTTCACCCCTCCACTTT. It encodes CAIAGNRISPLHF.

The CDR3 DNA reads as TGTGCCAGCACCCAAACAGGGAACCAAGAGACCCAGTACTTC. It codes for CASTQTGNQETQYF. The chain uses TRBV21-1 and TRBJ2-5; the DNA was not compared with TRBD1, the D call given in the table. TRBV21-1 is a listed pseudogene. The CDR3 is made up of 14 amino acids.

V is TRBV18 and J is TRBJ2-7; TRBD2 matches at 12 bases. The V gene end was trimmed by 1 base and the J gene end by 1 base; junction bases not matched to a gene: 2. CDR1 is KGHSH, CDR2 LQKENI, per germline. The CDR3 runs 16 residues. CDR3 nucleotides: TGTGCCAGCTCACCACGGACTAGCGGGGCGTCCTACGAGCAGTACTTC. It yields the protein CASSPRTSGASYEQYF.

The chain uses TRBV6-5 and TRBJ2-7; 8 bases are a match to TRBD1. This CDR3 is built from 13 residues. CDR1 is MNHEY and CDR2 is SVGAGI in the germline V gene. The junction had 2 bases not matched to a gene; V was cut back by 7 bases and J by 0 bases. The CDR3 bases are TGTGCCAGCAACGGACAGGGCTCCTACGAGCAGTACTTC. Translation gives CASNGQGSYEQYF.

CDR3 DNA sequence: TGCGCCAGCAGGCCTACGACAGGGCTCGAGCAGTACTTC. Its translation is CASRPTTGLEQYF. The chain is built from TRBV5-1 and TRBJ2-7; 7 bases line up with TRBD1. This CDR3 region has 13 residues. Germline V gene lookup returns CDR1 SGHRS and CDR2 YFSETQ. The J segment lost 6 bases and the V segment lost 5 bases, leaving 8 bases of the junction unmatched.

The chain has TRBV4-2 and TRBJ2-7, with TRBD2 matching 7 bases. V was clipped by 3 bases and J by 0 bases; unmatched bases: 5. Germline CDR1 and CDR2: LGHNA and YNFKEQ. This CDR3 is built from 15 residues. The CDR3 sequence is CASSQGGTSSYEQYF. For the CDR3, the DNA is TGTGCCAGCAGCCAGGGGGGGACCAGCTCCTACGAGCAGTACTTC.

V gene TRBV11-2 combines with J gene TRBJ1-4; no clear D. CDR3 length: 17 amino acids. From germline, CDR1 is SGHAT and CDR2 FQNNGV. V lost 1 base, J lost 0 bases, and 12 bases lay in between. CDR3 coding DNA: TGTGCCAGCAGCTTAGGGGCGAAACGCGCAACTAATGAAAAACTGTTTTTT. This translates into CASSLGAKRATNEKLFF.

The chain is built from TRBV5-1 and TRBJ2-6; TRBD1 aligns across 7 bases. V dropped 5 bases and J dropped 9; count of bases not matched to a gene: 2. Germline CDR1 SGHRS, CDR2 YFSETQ. CDR3 length: 12 amino acids. This CDR3 is CASSRDSNVLTF. In DNA form, the CDR3 reads TGCGCCAGCAGTCGGGACAGCAACGTCCTGACTTTC.

This chain uses TRBV7-8 with TRBJ1-1, with D possibly matching TRBD1 (6 bases). CDR3 length equals 12 residues. Germline V gene lookup returns CDR1 SGHVS and CDR2 FQNEAQ. Trimming removed 1 base from V and 8 bases from J, with 8 bases in between. This CDR3 is CASSLVTGEAFF. The CDR3 nucleotides read TGTGCCAGCAGCTTAGTAACAGGGGAAGCTTTCTTT.

V and J are TRBV15 and TRBJ1-5; 7 bases are a match to TRBD1. CDR3 length: 18 amino acids. Germline trimming cut 0 bases from V and 1 base from J; bases unmatched to any gene: 9. Germline lookup yields CDR1 LNHNV and CDR2 YYDKDF (reference sequence). CDR3 bases: TGTGCCACCAGCAGAGATCCGCTGCAGACAGGGAGCAATCAGCCCCAGCATTTT. Encoded protein: CATSRDPLQTGSNQPQHF.

The chain employs TRBV11-2 and TRBJ2-1, with 9 bases matching TRBD1. Germline CDR1 and CDR2: SGHAT and FQNNGV. This CDR3 contains 17 residues. V lost 5 bases and J lost 1; bases outside the gene matches: 9. CDR3 nucleotides: TGTGCCAGCAGCCCAGAGGGACAGGGTAGGTCCTACAATGAGCAGTTCTTC. This encodes CASSPEGQGRSYNEQFF.

This clone was counted a few times. V is TRBV3-1 (or the pseudogene TRBV3-2) and J is TRBJ1-3, with D possibly being TRBD1 (6 bases). V lost 5 bases to trimming and J lost 0 bases, with 14 bases between them. CDR1 LGHDT and CDR2 YNNKEL come from the germline V gene (reference sequence). This CDR3 region has 16 residues. Here the CDR3 DNA reads TGTGCCAGCAGCGCTCGACAGGATACCTCTGGAAACACCATATATTTT. This sequence encodes CASSARQDTSGNTIYF.

The table lists this clone with a few counts. The chain carries TRBV19 and TRBJ2-4, with 7 bases matching TRBD1. The CDR3 has 17 residues. Germline CDR1 and CDR2: LNHDA and SQIVND (reference sequence). The ends lost 8 bases at V and 0 bases at J; junction bases unmatched: 13. CDR3: CASGTDLTPLAKNIQYF. The DNA of the CDR3 is TGTGCCAGTGGGACAGACCTAACGCCACTAGCCAAAAACATTCAGTACTTC.